Listed here are 30 T cell receptor beta chains from one sample, sequenced in a study of molecular identifiers for immune sequencing clone quantification. TCRdb passed the PCR reads through MiXCR, listing each CDR3 protein once. The sample contains roughly 97,000 distinct CDR3 sequences, approximately 24% of which appear only once. Sequenced sample: naive CD8+ T cells from blood, with Jurkat cell RNA spiked in. Subset of the sample: FACS-sorted CD8+CD4-CCR7+CD45RA+ naive T cells. Receptors originate from a human donor in good health. Some libraries in this study had Jurkat cell RNA spiked in.

About this clonotype: This may arise from a read error, as a much more abundant clone is one base away. The rearrangement joins TRBV6-5 to TRBJ1-1, with no clear D. V lost 2 bases and J lost 0, with 10 bases in between. The length of the CDR3 is 15 residues. CDR1 and CDR2 (germline): MNHEY, SVGAGI. The CDR3 nucleotides are TGTGCCAGCAGTTACGCCCAGACCTTGAACACTGAAGCTTTCTTT. Translating it yields CASSYAQTLNTEAFF.

The chain recombines TRBV5-1 with TRBJ2-3; 10 bases map to TRBD1. Germline CDR1 and CDR2: SGHRS and YFSETQ. V lost 4 bases to trimming and J lost 4 bases; unmatched junction nucleotides: 6. The CDR3 has 15 amino acids. The DNA for the CDR3 is TGCGCCAGCAGCATAGACAGGGGGCGTCCAGATACGCAGTATTTT. Its translation is CASSIDRGRPDTQYF. The whole variable domain, filled in from reference TRBV5-1 and TRBJ2-3, reads KAGVTQTPRYLIKTRGQQVTLSCSPISGHRSVSWYQQTPGQGLQFLFEYFSETQRNKGNFPGRFSGRQFSNSRSEMNVSTLELGDSALYLCASSIDRGRPDTQYFGPGTRLTVL.

Details on this clonotype: At one of its ends the junction is not consistent with the germline gene, which may arise from a read error. The rearrangement joins TRBV27 to TRBJ2-7, with TRBD1 matching 8 bases. Germline-derived CDR1 and CDR2 are MNHEY and SMNVEV (reference sequence). The CDR3 totals 14 residues. CDR3 DNA sequence: TGTGCCGGCAGTCCAGGGGGCATTCCCTACGAGCAGTACTTC. Amino acids: CAGSPGGIPYEQYF.

This clonotype was found once. The junction differs from germline at one of its ends, possibly a read error. The J gene is TRBJ2-4, the V gene TRBV4-1; a possible D gene is TRBD2 (7 bases). From germline, CDR1 is MGHRA and CDR2 YSYEKL. The CDR3 covers 18 residues. The CDR3 protein is CASSLWRRGPEAQNIPSF. In DNA, the CDR3 is TGCGCCAGCAGCCTGTGGAGGCGGGGGCCGGAGGCCCAAAACATTCCGTCCTTC.

This clonotype was detected many times. The CDR3: CASSYILLAKNIQYF. The CDR3 region has the DNA TGTGCCAGCAGTTACATCCTATTAGCCAAAAACATTCAGTACTTC. This chain links TRBV6-2 or TRBV6-3 with TRBJ2-4; D gene ambiguous. Germline loops: CDR1 MNHEY, CDR2 SVGEGT. The ends were cut back, 2 bases at V and 0 bases at J, with 8 bases in the middle. The length of the CDR3 is 15 residues.

This clonotype was detected many times. The rearrangement joins TRBV5-6 to TRBJ1-5; 10 bases are shared with TRBD1. This CDR3 region has 17 residues. The germline CDR1 and CDR2 sequences are SGHDT and YYEEEE. The junction had 10 bases not matched to a gene; V was cut back by 0 bases and J by 7 bases. The CDR3, as DNA: TGTGCCAGCAGCTTGGGGGCCCTGGGACAGGGGAAACAGCCCCAGCATTTT. Protein: CASSLGALGQGKQPQHF.

The V and J genes are TRBV7-9 and TRBJ2-7; D ambiguous. CDR3 length: 12 amino acids. V lost 5 bases to trimming and J lost 5 bases, with 10 bases between them. Germline CDR1 SEHNR, CDR2 FQNEAQ (reference sequence). For the CDR3, the DNA is TGTGCCAGCAGCCTCAACCAACACGAGCAGTACTTC. It specifies CASSLNQHEQYF.

The table lists this clonotype with a few counts. A read error may be the cause here, since a much bigger clone is one base away. The chain is built from TRBV7-2 and TRBJ2-1, with D possibly called TRBD1 or TRBD2 (5 bases each). Germline V gene data show CDR1 as SGHTA and CDR2 as FQGNSA. CDR3 length equals 15 residues. V was pared by 5 bases and J by 2 bases, with 13 bases between. The CDR3 nucleotides read TGTGCCAGCAGCCTAGTCGGGACGACCTACAATGAGCAGTTCTTC. Residues: CASSLVGTTYNEQFF.

This clonotype was seen many times. The rearrangement joins TRBV27 to TRBJ2-7; TRBD2 agrees at 12 bases. CDR1 is MNHEY, CDR2 SMNVEV, per germline (reference sequence). Trimming took 3 bases from V and 2 from J; bases not matched to a gene: 5. This CDR3 is built from 16 residues. The CDR3 loop reads CASSFLLAGGPYEQYF. The CDR3 DNA reads TGTGCCAGCAGTTTCCTACTAGCGGGAGGACCCTACGAGCAGTACTTC.

The table lists this clonotype with many counts. The gene calls are TRBV12-3 or TRBV12-4 and TRBJ2-3, with TRBD2 matching over 12 bases. V lost 7 bases, J lost 3 bases, and 11 bases stayed unmatched. This CDR3 is 17 amino acids long. The CDR3 spells CASTRASGGAITDTQYF. Written as DNA, the CDR3 is TGTGCCAGCACCCGGGCTAGCGGGGGGGCAATAACAGATACGCAGTATTTT.

The chain recombines TRBV11-2 with TRBJ1-2; 9 nucleotides align to TRBD1. J gave up 2 bases and V 6 bases, and 7 bases lay outside the gene matches. CDR1 and CDR2 (germline): SGHAT, FQNNGV. The CDR3 has 15 residues. CDR3 in DNA: TGTGCCAGCAGTCATAGTGGGACAGGGAACTATGGCTACACCTTC. Protein product: CASSHSGTGNYGYTF.

Points on this clonotype: A much larger clone differs by one base, so this may be a read error. The genes are TRBV15 and TRBJ2-3, with 9 bases aligning to TRBD2. The ends lost 5 bases at V and 6 bases at J; junction bases unmatched: 15. Germline CDR1 is LNHNV and CDR2 is YYDKDF (reference sequence). The CDR3 extends over 17 amino acids. The CDR3 DNA follows: TGTGCCACCAGCTTGACGGCAGCGGGGGGAAACAGCGATACGCAGTATTTT. It yields the protein CATSLTAAGGNSDTQYF.

A note on this clonotype: A much larger clone is a single base away; this may be a read error. The V gene is TRBV7-9, the J gene TRBJ2-7, with no clear D. Per germline, CDR1 SEHNR and CDR2 FQNEAQ (reference sequence). The CDR3 runs 12 residues. CDR3 nucleotides: TGTGCCAGCAGCCCCGCCTCCTACGAGCGGTACTTC. Translation gives CASSPASYERYF.

This clonotype showed up many times. V gene TRBV15 combines with J gene TRBJ1-4; D perhaps matches TRBD1 (5 bases). Trimming removed 5 bases from V and 3 bases from J, with 10 bases in between. This CDR3 has 14 residues. Germline lookup yields CDR1 LNHNV and CDR2 YYDKDF (reference sequence). Here the CDR3 DNA reads TGTGCCACCAGCGCCGGGACGGCTAATGAAAAACTGTTTTTT. It yields the protein CATSAGTANEKLFF.

In its sample, this clonotype was seen a few times. The chain joins TRBV19 to TRBJ2-2; D is unclear. This CDR3 has 13 residues. V lost 1 base to trimming and J lost 5 bases, with 5 bases between them. Germline assignment: CDR1 LNHDA and CDR2 SQIVND (reference sequence). The CDR3 region is CASSIVATGELFF. The CDR3 DNA reads as TGTGCCAGTAGTATAGTTGCGACCGGGGAGCTGTTTTTT.

The rearrangement uses TRBV7-8 and TRBJ1-4, with D unresolved. This CDR3 region has 15 residues. With 2 bases removed from V and 0 bases from J, the gap between germline ends came to 7 bases. CDR1 and CDR2 from the germline V gene are SGHVS and FQNEAQ. Written as DNA, the CDR3 is TGTGCCAGCAGCTTATACGGCGCAACTAATGAAAAACTGTTTTTT. It specifies CASSLYGATNEKLFF.

In its sample, this clonotype was seen a few times. The genes are TRBV7-6 and TRBJ2-7; D is uncertain. The CDR3 has 12 residues. In germline, CDR1 is SGHVS, CDR2 FNYEAQ. Trimming pared 4 bases from V and 2 bases from J, leaving 6 bases between. In DNA form, the CDR3 reads TGTGCCAGCAGCTCCGGCCCCTACGAGCAGTACTTC. It translates to CASSSGPYEQYF.

The sample holds many counts of this clonotype. The V gene is TRBV4-1, the J gene TRBJ2-7; weak D call: TRBD1 (6 bases). The germline CDR1 and CDR2 sequences are MGHRA and YSYEKL. Deletions cut 3 bases from V and 0 bases from J, with 12 bases between. CDR3 length: 15 residues. CDR3 residues: CASSQRTESSYEQYF. The CDR3 DNA reads as TGCGCCAGCAGCCAGAGGACAGAGAGCTCCTACGAGCAGTACTTC.

In regard to this clonotype: A read error may explain this, as a much larger clone is one base away. This chain connects TRBV7-9 to TRBJ1-6; D possibly corresponds to TRBD1 (6 bases). The CDR3 sequence is 16 residues long. Germline-derived CDR1 and CDR2 are SEHNR and FQNEAQ (reference sequence). For the CDR3, the DNA is TGTGCCAGCAGCTTTGGGGGCGCCTCCTATAATCCACCCCTCCACTTT. This translates into CASSFGGASYNPPLHF.

The rearrangement joins TRBV7-6 to TRBJ2-1; maybe TRBD2 (6 bases). Per germline, CDR1 SGHVS and CDR2 FNYEAQ. Trimming pared 1 base from V and 5 bases from J, leaving 6 bases between. This CDR3 region has 13 residues. CDR3 in DNA: TGTGCCAGCAGCTTAGGGGAGGACAATGAGCAGTTCTTC. Protein product: CASSLGEDNEQFF.

The CDR3 protein is CASSARLAKAYEQYF. The CDR3 DNA reads TGTGCCAGCAGCGCCAGACTAGCTAAAGCCTACGAGCAGTACTTC. The genes are TRBV7-9 and TRBJ2-7, with 7 positions matching TRBD2. Germline trimming cut 5 bases from V and 2 bases from J; bases unmatched to any gene: 9. The CDR3 loop spans 15 amino acids. Germline V gene lookup returns CDR1 SEHNR and CDR2 FQNEAQ (reference sequence).

This clonotype came up a few times. The CDR3 DNA reads TGTGCCAGCAGCACGCCGGGACTAGCGGGGAGGGATGAGCAGTTCTTC. This sequence encodes CASSTPGLAGRDEQFF. The chain couples TRBV13 to TRBJ2-1, with 13 bases lining up with TRBD2. The CDR3 is made up of 16 amino acids. Germline CDR1 PRHDT, CDR2 FYEKMQ (reference sequence). V gave up 5 bases and J gave up 8 bases; unmatched junction bases: 9.

This clonotype showed up many times. This chain joins TRBV5-5 and TRBJ2-2; D assignment may be TRBD1 or TRBD2 (5 bases each). V was shortened by 3 bases and J by 4 bases, with 7 bases between the two germline ends. Looked up from germline, CDR1 is SGHKS and CDR2 is YYEKEE (reference sequence). The CDR3 is made up of 13 amino acids. Written as DNA, the CDR3 is TGTGCCAGCAGCTCTGGGGGCACCGGGGAGCTGTTTTTT. It yields the protein CASSSGGTGELFF. The full variable domain, with the rest looked up from reference TRBV5-5 and TRBJ2-2, is DAGVTQSPTHLIKTRGQQVTLRCSPISGHKSVSWYQQVLGQGPQFIFQYYEKEERGRGNFPDRFSARQFPNYSSELNVNALLLGDSALYLCASSSGGTGELFFGEGSRLTVL.

The rearrangement uses TRBV29-1 and TRBJ2-1, with D perhaps matching TRBD1 (5 bases). Per the germline V gene, CDR1 is SQVTM and CDR2 is ANQGSEA. Trimming took 7 bases from V and 0 from J, leaving 16 bases between them. The CDR3 runs to 15 residues. The CDR3 DNA is TGCAGCGGGGCAGGCGGACAAAGCTCCTACAATGAGCAGTTCTTC. Amino acids: CSGAGGQSSYNEQFF.

The chain couples TRBV4-3 to TRBJ2-1, with D perhaps TRBD2 (6 bases). The V and J ends lost 1 base and 1 base respectively, with 11 bases between them. The CDR3 is 16 residues long. CDR1 is LGHNA and CDR2 is YSLEER in the germline V gene. The CDR3 protein is CASSQVGGNSYNEQFF. CDR3 bases: TGCGCCAGCAGCCAAGTAGGCGGGAATTCCTACAATGAGCAGTTCTTC.

Worth noting for this clonotype: This clone may be a read error of a much larger clone one base away. This sequence joins TRBV27 and TRBJ2-3, with TRBD1 matching over 7 bases. The CDR3 is 18 residues long. Germline V lookup: CDR1 MNHEY, CDR2 SMNVEV (reference sequence). After removal of 1 base from V and 2 bases from J, the junction contained 12 bases not matched to a gene. The CDR3 is CASSLFPRTGADTDTQYF. Written as DNA, the CDR3 is TGTGCCAGCAGTTTATTCCCGAGAACAGGGGCAGACACAGATACGCAGTATTTT.

The V gene is TRBV7-2, the J gene TRBJ2-5; 9 bases are shared with TRBD2. J gave up 9 bases and V 5 bases, and 13 bases lay outside the gene matches. CDR3 size: 15 residues. Looked up from germline, CDR1 is SGHTA and CDR2 is FQGNSA. Written as DNA, the CDR3 is TGTGCCAGCAGCCAAACAGCGGGGGGAGGGGAGCCCCAGTACTTC. Its translation: CASSQTAGGGEPQYF. The full variable domain, completed using reference TRBV7-2 and TRBJ2-5, is GAGVSQSPSNKVTEKGKDVELRCDPISGHTALYWYRQSLGQGLEFLIYFQGNSAPDKSGLPSDRFSAERTGGSVSTLTIQRTQQEDSAVYLCASSQTAGGGEPQYFGPGTRLLVL.

This clonotype was recorded at least ten times. CDR3 DNA sequence: TGTGCCAGCAGTGCAGTTTACTCTGGGGCCAACGTCCTGACTTTC. This encodes CASSAVYSGANVLTF. This chain joins TRBV25-1 and TRBJ2-6, with D hard to call. Between the trimmed V and J ends, which lost 4 bases and 0 bases, there was a span of 7 bases. This CDR3 is 15 amino acids long. Germline V gives CDR1 MGHDK, CDR2 SYGVNS.

The J gene is TRBJ2-4, the V gene TRBV5-8, with 13 bases fitting TRBD2. V lost 4 bases to trimming and J lost 2 bases; unmatched junction nucleotides: 6. The CDR3 spans 17 residues. Germline V gene lookup returns CDR1 SGHTS and CDR2 YDEGEE. In nucleotides, the CDR3 is TGTGCCAGCAGCCAGAGGGGACTAGCGGGAACCAAAAACATTCAGTACTTC. It yields the protein CASSQRGLAGTKNIQYF. Supplemented by reference TRBV5-8 and TRBJ2-4, the full variable domain reads EAGVTQSPTHLIKTRGQQATLRCSPISGHTSVYWYQQALGLGLQFLLWYDEGEERNRGNFPPRFSGRQFPNYSSELNVNALELEDSALYLCASSQRGLAGTKNIQYFGAGTRLSVL.

This clonotype was counted once. The rearrangement joins TRBV19 to TRBJ2-7, with 7 bases lining up with TRBD1. The CDR3 runs to 14 residues. The V gene end was trimmed by 4 bases and the J gene end by 2 bases; junction bases not matched to a gene: 5. The germline CDR1 and CDR2 sequences are LNHDA and SQIVND (reference sequence). CDR3 DNA sequence: TGTGCCAGTAGTAATTCGGACAGGCCCTACGAGCAGTACTTC. This sequence encodes CASSNSDRPYEQYF.